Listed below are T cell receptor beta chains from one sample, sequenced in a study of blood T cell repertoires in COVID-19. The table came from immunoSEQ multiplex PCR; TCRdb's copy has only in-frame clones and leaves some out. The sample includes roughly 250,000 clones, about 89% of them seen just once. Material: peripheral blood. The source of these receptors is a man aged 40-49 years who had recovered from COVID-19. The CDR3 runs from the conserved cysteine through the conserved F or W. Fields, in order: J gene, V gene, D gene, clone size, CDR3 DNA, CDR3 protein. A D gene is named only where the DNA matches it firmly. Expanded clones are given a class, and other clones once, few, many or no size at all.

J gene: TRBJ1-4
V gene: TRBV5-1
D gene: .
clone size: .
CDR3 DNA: TGCGCCAGCAGAGTTAGTGGTTACGCCAATGAAAAACTGTTTTTT
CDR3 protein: CASRVSGYANEKLFF

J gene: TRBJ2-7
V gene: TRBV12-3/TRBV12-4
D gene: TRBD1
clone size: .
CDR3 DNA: TGTGCCAGCAGGGACAGGGTCGACTACGAGCAGTACTTC
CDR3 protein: CASRDRVDYEQYF

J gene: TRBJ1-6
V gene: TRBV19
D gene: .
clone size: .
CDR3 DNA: TGTGCCAGTAGTTTCGACAGCGGGTTCTCACCCCTCCACTTT
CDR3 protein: CASSFDSGFSPLHF

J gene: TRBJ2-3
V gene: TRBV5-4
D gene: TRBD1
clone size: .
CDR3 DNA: TGTGCCAGCAGCTTGGGTGTAGCAGGGGTCCGACAGGGAACGCAGTATTTT
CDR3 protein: CASSLGVAGVRQGTQYF

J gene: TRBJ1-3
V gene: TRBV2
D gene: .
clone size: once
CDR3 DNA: TGTGCCAGCAGCCAGGACAGAACCTCCTCTGGAAACACCATATATTTT
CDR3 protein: CASSQDRTSSGNTIYF

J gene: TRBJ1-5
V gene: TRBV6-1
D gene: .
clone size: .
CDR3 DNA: TGTGCCAGCAGTGAGGAGGGTAATCAGCCCCAGCATTTT
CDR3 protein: CASSEEGNQPQHF

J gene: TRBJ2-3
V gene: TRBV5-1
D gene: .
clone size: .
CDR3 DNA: TGCGCCAGCAGCGCGAAAGGGACTTTCCAACCCACAGATACGCAGTATTTT
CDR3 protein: CASSAKGTFQPTDTQYF

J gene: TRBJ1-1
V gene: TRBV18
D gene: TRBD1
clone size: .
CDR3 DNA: TGTGCCAGCTCACCTAGACAGGGGGTTGAAGCTTTCTTT
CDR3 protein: CASSPRQGVEAFF

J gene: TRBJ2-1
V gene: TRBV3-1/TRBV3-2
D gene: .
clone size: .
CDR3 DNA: TGTGCCAGCAGCCGCGGGACTTCTGGACACAATGAGCAGTTCTTC
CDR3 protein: CASSRGTSGHNEQFF

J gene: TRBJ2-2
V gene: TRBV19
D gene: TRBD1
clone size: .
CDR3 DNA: TGTGCCAGCCTAGACAGGGTGAACACCGGGGAGCTGTTTTTT
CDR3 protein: CASLDRVNTGELFF